This passage covers 25 T cell receptor beta chains from one sample sequenced in a study of breast tumors, draining lymph nodes, adjacent tissues. TCRdb reanalysed the multiplex PCR reads using MiXCR and keeps one entry per CDR3 protein. The table includes about 89,000 distinct CDR3 sequences, roughly 29% detected once. Samples came from axillary lymph nodes draining the breast cancer. Sequencing was performed on axillary lymph node tissue. The source of these receptors is a female donor with breast cancer. Some clones in this sample may be carry-over from other donors' samples.

Of note for this clonotype: At one end the junction does not follow the germline gene, possibly because of a read error. The chain joins TRBV20-1 to TRBJ2-4; 8 positions match TRBD1. The CDR3 is 14 residues long. Germline V gene data show CDR1 as DFQATT and CDR2 as SNEGSKA (reference sequence). CDR3 region: CSAVTGAAKTIQYF. CDR3 bases: TGCAGTGCTGTGACAGGGGCAGCCAAAACCATTCAGTACTTC.

There are many counts of this clonotype. This chain uses TRBV7-2 with TRBJ1-4; maybe TRBD1 (5 bases). CDR3 length: 15 residues. Germline CDR1 SGHTA, CDR2 FQGNSA. The V end lost 4 bases, the J end lost 6 bases, and 15 bases lay between the germline ends. The CDR3 is CASSSPDNSHEKLFF. The DNA for the CDR3 is TGTGCCAGCAGCTCCCCGGACAACTCCCATGAAAAACTGTTTTTT.

This clonotype was recorded many times. This chain connects TRBV12-3 or TRBV12-4 to TRBJ2-7; D is ambiguous. V lost 3 bases and J lost 0, with 9 bases in between. This CDR3 has 14 residues. The CDR3 DNA is TGTGCCAGCAGTTTTGACGCCGGCTCCTACGAGCAGTACTTC. Protein: CASSFDAGSYEQYF.

This clonotype was recorded a few times. The chain recombines TRBV6-5 with TRBJ2-1, with D possibly TRBD2 on 6 matching bases. V was shortened by 7 bases and J by 9 bases, with 19 bases between the two germline ends. CDR1 and CDR2 from the germline V gene are MNHEY and SVGAGI. The CDR3 runs 14 residues. As DNA, the CDR3 is TGTGCCAGCACACACCCGGGAGCGGCGGGTGAGCAGTTCTTC. Translated: CASTHPGAAGEQFF.

The chain links TRBV20-1 to TRBJ2-1; 10 nucleotides agree with TRBD2. Germline CDR1 and CDR2: DFQATT and SNEGSKA (reference sequence). Losses at the gene ends were 6 bases for V and 12 bases for J; bases not matched to a gene: 14. This CDR3 is 14 amino acids long. The CDR3 spells CSATGTSDTDTQFF. Here the CDR3 DNA reads TGCAGTGCCACCGGGACTAGCGACACAGATACGCAGTTCTTC.

This clonotype was found many times. The chain combines TRBV18 with TRBJ2-7; D may be TRBD2 (6 bases). There are 14 residues in the CDR3. CDR1 is KGHSH, CDR2 LQKENI, per germline. V was pared by 6 bases and J by 2 bases, with 14 bases between. The CDR3 nucleotides read TGTGCCAGCTCCCCCGGAGGGCCCACCTACGAGCAGTACTTC. Its translation is CASSPGGPTYEQYF.

Details on this clonotype: The junction does not match germline at one end; this may be a read error. The V gene is TRBV30, the J gene TRBJ1-1; 9 bases line up with TRBD1. From germline, CDR1 is GTSNPN and CDR2 SVGIG (reference sequence). CDR3 length: 12 amino acids. The CDR3 loop is CAWSQRQGEASF. CDR3 in DNA: TGTGCCTGGAGTCAAAGACAGGGGGAAGCTTCCTTT.

The rearrangement links TRBV7-2 to TRBJ2-1, with D possibly being TRBD1 (6 bases). Germline CDR1 SGHTA, CDR2 FQGNSA. The CDR3 has 13 residues. Trimming removed 2 bases at V and 6 bases at J, with 8 bases between. The CDR3 sequence: CASSLTGTNEQFF. The CDR3 DNA follows: TGTGCCAGCAGCTTAACAGGGACCAATGAGCAGTTCTTC.

About this clonotype: The limits of the CDR3 on the DNA are not certain, so only TCRdb's listed CDR3 is given. V gene TRBV7-3 combines with J gene TRBJ2-3; TRBD2 is taken as the D call from the table, unchecked against the DNA. Per germline, CDR1 SGHTA and CDR2 FQGTGA. 21 amino acids form the CDR3, both terminal residues included. CDR3 amino acids: CASSSFYICSARRPGTDTQYF.

This clonotype came up many times. V gene TRBV9 combines with J gene TRBJ2-1; 10 bases align to TRBD1. V lost 3 bases, J lost 7 bases, and 16 bases stayed unmatched. There are 18 residues in the CDR3. Germline CDR1 reads SGDLS; CDR2 reads YYNGEE. In DNA form, the CDR3 reads TGTGCCAGCAGCGCCCGAGGCGGTTCGGACAGGGGGATAAATGAGCAGTTCTTC. This gives the protein CASSARGGSDRGINEQFF.

This clonotype was seen at least ten times. CDR3 nucleotide sequence: TGTGCCTGGAGTATCGGGGGGGGTACAGATACGCAGTATTTT. Translating gives CAWSIGGGTDTQYF. The chain uses TRBV30 and TRBJ2-3; 8 bases are shared with TRBD2. Trimming removed 2 bases from V and 3 bases from J; junction bases left unmatched: 4. This CDR3 has 14 residues. Germline V gene lookup returns CDR1 GTSNPN and CDR2 SVGIG (reference sequence).

As regards this clonotype: At one of its ends the junction is not consistent with the germline gene, which may arise from a read error. This chain uses TRBV7-2 with TRBJ2-7, with a weak D call TRBD2 (5 bases). CDR3 length: 15 residues. Germline-derived CDR1 and CDR2 are SGHTA and FQGNSA. The DNA for the CDR3 is TGTGCCAGCAGCTTGAGAGCGGAGCCCTCCTACGAGCAGTCCTTC. Translation: CASSLRAEPSYEQSF.

The V gene is TRBV24-1, the J gene TRBJ1-2, with 8 bases that match TRBD1. This CDR3 region has 16 residues. The germline gives CDR1 KGHDR, CDR2 SFDVKD. The V and J ends lost 7 bases and 4 bases, in that order; junction bases with no gene match: 13. The CDR3 nucleotides read TGTGCCACCAGCGGTACAACAGGGGGAGTTGGCTATGGCTACACCTTC. This gives the protein CATSGTTGGVGYGYTF.

There are a few counts of this clonotype. A much larger clone sits a single nucleotide away, making a read error possible. This chain connects TRBV28 to TRBJ1-6, with D unclear. V lost 6 bases and J 6 bases, leaving 12 bases between the germline ends. Germline V lookup: CDR1 MDHEN, CDR2 SYDVKM. The CDR3 totals 14 residues. CDR3 amino acids: CASRDPPGNSPLHF. The CDR3 DNA follows: TGTGCCAGCAGAGACCCCCCCGGTAATTCACCCCTCCACTTT.

As for this clonotype: A read error may account for a junction end that differs from germline. This chain links TRBV20-1 with TRBJ2-5, with TRBD1 matching over 7 bases. There are 13 residues in the CDR3. Per the germline V gene, CDR1 is DFQATT and CDR2 is SNEGSKA (reference sequence). The CDR3 nucleotides read TGCAGTGCTACCGACAGGGTTAGAGAGGCCCAGTACTTC. Its protein is CSATDRVREAQYF.

This clonotype came up once. V gene TRBV6-1 combines with J gene TRBJ1-4; tentative D call: TRBD1 (5 bases). Germline values: CDR1 MNHNS, CDR2 SASEGT. V lost 5 bases and J 5 bases, leaving 18 bases between the germline ends. The CDR3 spans 16 residues. The CDR3 region has the DNA TGTGCCAGCAGTATGGGGGTCAGGATAGAGAATGAAAAACTGTTTTTT. It codes for CASSMGVRIENEKLFF.

A word on this clonotype: The CDR3 end shows no conserved phenylalanine or tryptophan, and so a read error is likely. The CDR3 DNA reads as TGTGCCAGCAGGCGCGACCCTCTAGCGGGAGAGGCAGATACGCAGTATCTT. Its translation: CASRRDPLAGEADTQYL. The genes are TRBV7-2 and TRBJ2-3; TRBD2 agrees at 10 bases. Trimming took 6 bases from V and 4 from J; bases not matched to a gene: 13. CDR3 length: 17 amino acids. CDR1 SGHTA and CDR2 FQGNSA come from the germline V gene.

This clonotype was seen a few times. A single base separates this from a much larger clone, so it may be a read error. The chain is built from TRBV11-1 and TRBJ2-7, with a weak D call TRBD2 (6 bases). Germline V lookup: CDR1 SGHAT, CDR2 FQDESV (reference sequence). Trimming pared 3 bases from V and 2 bases from J, leaving 14 bases between. The CDR3 runs to 15 residues. The CDR3 sequence: CASSFGGLSAYEQYF. CDR3 bases: TGTGCCAGCAGCTTCGGGGGATTATCAGCCTACGAGCAGTACTTC.

This clonotype was seen repeatedly, ten times or more. The gene calls are TRBV6-5 and TRBJ2-1; 10 bases map to TRBD1. Germline loops: CDR1 MNHEY, CDR2 SVGAGI. This CDR3 spans 13 amino acids. Germline trimming cut 8 bases from V and 8 bases from J; bases unmatched to any gene: 6. The CDR3 sequence: CASHRQGAHEQFF. CDR3 bases: TGTGCCAGCCATCGACAGGGGGCCCATGAGCAGTTCTTC.

Many counts were recorded for this clonotype. The chain couples TRBV7-2 to TRBJ1-5; D is ambiguous. Per germline, CDR1 SGHTA and CDR2 FQGNSA. The V gene lost 0 bases and the J gene lost 7 bases, with 13 bases spanning the gap. The CDR3 length is 15 residues. This CDR3 reads CASSLAMGAGQPQHF. CDR3 nucleotide sequence: TGTGCCAGCAGCTTAGCGATGGGCGCGGGCCAGCCCCAGCATTTT.

The V call is TRBV7-3, the J call TRBJ2-3, with 13 bases lining up with TRBD2. This CDR3 contains 17 residues. Germline lookup yields CDR1 SGHTA and CDR2 FQGTGA. Losses at the gene ends were 5 bases for V and 2 bases for J; bases not matched to a gene: 7. CDR3 amino acids: CASSLYGTSGNTDTQYF. As DNA, the CDR3 is TGTGCCAGCAGCCTCTATGGGACTAGCGGGAACACAGATACGCAGTATTTT.

J is TRBJ1-4 and V is TRBV4-3; D not resolved. Trimming took off 4 bases at V and 10 bases at J, with 13 bases between the two ends. Germline V gene lookup returns CDR1 LGHNA and CDR2 YSLEER. This CDR3 region has 13 residues. This chain's CDR3 is CASSRAESGKLFF. CDR3 in DNA: TGCGCCAGCAGCCGGGCGGAGAGTGGAAAACTGTTTTTT.

Worth noting for this clonotype: Because the CDR3 is missing its conserved closing phenylalanine or tryptophan, this is likely a read error. In nucleotides, the CDR3 is TGCAGTGCTACCATTAGAGATACGCAGTATTTG. It specifies CSATIRDTQYL. This rearrangement joins TRBV20-1 to TRBJ2-3; D ambiguous. Trimming cost V 4 bases and J 5 bases, with 7 bases left between them. CDR3 size: 11 residues. Germline V gene lookup returns CDR1 DFQATT and CDR2 SNEGSKA (reference sequence).

This chain links TRBV7-9 with TRBJ1-3; 11 bases agree with TRBD1. The CDR3 spans 15 residues. The V and J ends lost 5 bases and 9 bases, in that order; junction bases with no gene match: 9. The germline V gene has CDR1 SEHNR and CDR2 FQNEAQ (reference sequence). This chain's CDR3 is CASSLGQGASTTIYF. The CDR3 region has the DNA TGTGCCAGCAGCCTCGGACAGGGGGCTTCCACCACCATATATTTT.

This clonotype has at least ten counts. This CDR3 is CASSSTSENEQFF. Written as DNA, the CDR3 is TGCGCCAGCAGCTCGACTAGCGAGAATGAGCAGTTCTTC. The V call is TRBV5-1, the J call TRBJ2-1; 8 bases map to TRBD2. The CDR3 is 13 amino acids. Trimming cost V 3 bases and J 7 bases; bases outside gene matches: 3. Per the germline V gene, CDR1 is SGHRS and CDR2 is YFSETQ.